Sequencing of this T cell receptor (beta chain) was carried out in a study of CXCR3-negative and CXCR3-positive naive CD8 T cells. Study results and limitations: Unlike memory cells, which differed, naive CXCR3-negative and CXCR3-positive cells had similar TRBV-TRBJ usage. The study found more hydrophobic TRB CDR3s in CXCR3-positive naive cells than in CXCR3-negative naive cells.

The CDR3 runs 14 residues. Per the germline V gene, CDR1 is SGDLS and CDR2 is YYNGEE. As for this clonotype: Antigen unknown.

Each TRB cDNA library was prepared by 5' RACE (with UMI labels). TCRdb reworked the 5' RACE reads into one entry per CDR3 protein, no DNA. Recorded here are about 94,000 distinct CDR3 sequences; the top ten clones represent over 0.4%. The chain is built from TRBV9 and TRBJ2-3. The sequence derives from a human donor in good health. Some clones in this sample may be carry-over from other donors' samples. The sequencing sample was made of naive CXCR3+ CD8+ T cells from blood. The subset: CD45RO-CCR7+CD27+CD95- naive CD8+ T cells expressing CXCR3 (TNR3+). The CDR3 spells CASSASKPTDTQYF.